This passage covers 19 T cell receptor beta chains from one sample sequenced in a study of beta chain features in type 1 diabetes. Every isolated RNA sample was fully reverse transcribed, so sequencing captured expressed TCRB transcripts. Sequencing was performed with immunoSEQ multiplex PCR; in TCRdb, only in-frame clones are kept and a portion is missing. The sample has hundreds of thousands of clones; about 16% are singletons. Sequencing was done on a sample of naive CD4+ T cells from blood. These receptors originate from a man aged 18 to 30 in good health.

This clone was observed a few times. The J gene is TRBJ1-3, the V gene TRBV29-1; D uncertain. Germline V lookup: CDR1 SQVTM, CDR2 ANQGSEA. The CDR3 contains 12 residues. V lost 7 bases and J 2 bases, leaving 9 bases between the germline ends. CDR3 amino acids: CSARGPGNTIYF. The DNA for the CDR3 is TGCAGCGCACGTGGGCCTGGAAACACCATATATTTT.

This clone came up a few times. The chain is built from TRBV10-3 and TRBJ2-1; the match to TRBD2 covers 8 bases. Germline V gene data show CDR1 as ENHRY and CDR2 as SYGVKD. V shed 8 bases and J 5 bases; nucleotides not matched to a gene: 8. The CDR3 totals 14 residues. The CDR3: CAISGGRENNEQFF. The CDR3 nucleotides read TGTGCCATCTCGGGGGGGAGGGAGAACAATGAGCAGTTCTTC.

This clone was picked up a small number of times. The V gene is TRBV19, the J gene TRBJ2-3, with 11 nucleotides matching TRBD2. Trimming took 8 bases from V and 3 from J; bases not matched to a gene: 7. This CDR3 has 15 residues. CDR1 is LNHDA and CDR2 is SQIVND in the germline V gene (reference sequence). The DNA of the CDR3 is TGTGCCAGTGTTAGCGGGGGGGCAGGAACAGATACGCAGTATTTT. Translated, it gives CASVSGGAGTDTQYF.

The DNA for the CDR3 is TGTGCCAGTAGTCCTACAGGGGGCGGGGAAGGTGAGCAGTTCTTC. Encoded protein: CASSPTGGGEGEQFF. The rearrangement joins TRBV19 to TRBJ2-1, with 9 bases that match TRBD1. With 5 bases clipped from V and 9 bases from J, the junction kept 11 bases outside the gene matches. Germline V gene sequence: CDR1 LNHDA, CDR2 SQIVND (reference sequence). The CDR3 length is 15 residues.

This clone has only a few counts. V usage is TRBV4-1 and J usage is TRBJ1-3, with TRBD1 matching 8 bases. The germline gives CDR1 MGHRA, CDR2 YSYEKL. The CDR3 runs to 17 residues. Trimming cost V 0 bases and J 3 bases; bases outside gene matches: 7. The CDR3 DNA is TGCGCCAGCAGCCAAGAAACCCGGACAGGGAGTGGAAACACCATATATTTT. Translating gives CASSQETRTGSGNTIYF.

This chain uses TRBV10-3 with TRBJ2-1; D gene unclear. Germline loops: CDR1 ENHRY, CDR2 SYGVKD. The CDR3 spans 14 residues. The V and J ends lost 4 bases and 3 bases respectively, with 10 bases between them. In DNA, the CDR3 is TGTGCCATCAGTGGTCGGCTCGACTACAATGAGCAGTTCTTC. Protein product: CAISGRLDYNEQFF.

This clone was observed a few times. This chain uses TRBV10-3 with TRBJ2-7, with TRBD1 identical over 7 bases. CDR1 is ENHRY, CDR2 SYGVKD, per germline. V lost 3 bases to trimming and J lost 4 bases; unmatched junction nucleotides: 12. CDR3 size: 16 residues. CDR3: CAISDPGRQGRYEQYF. The DNA for the CDR3 is TGTGCCATCAGTGATCCCGGTCGACAGGGACGATACGAGCAGTACTTC.

This clone was seen more than once but under ten times. The rearrangement uses TRBV29-1 and TRBJ2-7; D gene ambiguous. Per the germline V gene, CDR1 is SQVTM and CDR2 is ANQGSEA. The CDR3 contains 12 residues. Trimming stripped 8 bases from V and 1 base from J, with 12 bases between. CDR3 sequence (DNA): TGCAGCCCCGACGGGTGTTCCTACGAGCAGTACTTC. As protein: CSPDGCSYEQYF.

The chain uses TRBV15 and TRBJ1-1, with a weak D call TRBD1 (5 bases). V was clipped by 0 bases and J by 1 base, with 6 bases between them. This CDR3 has 14 amino acids. Germline V gene data show CDR1 as LNHNV and CDR2 as YYDKDF (reference sequence). CDR3 in amino acids: CATSRDQGNTEAFF. The CDR3 bases are TGTGCCACCAGCAGAGATCAGGGGAACACTGAAGCTTTCTTT.

The chain is built from TRBV10-3 and TRBJ1-1; no definite D call. The CDR3 length is 14 residues. The germline V and J ends were trimmed by 10 bases and 0 bases, with 15 bases remaining between them. The germline CDR1 and CDR2 sequences are ENHRY and SYGVKD. The DNA for the CDR3 is TGTGCCAGCGCTCCTATAGGGATGAACACTGAAGCTTTCTTT. Amino acid sequence: CASAPIGMNTEAFF.

This clone came up a few times. Distinct nucleotide sequences in the sample also encode this CDR3. V and J are TRBV5-4 and TRBJ2-7; D may match TRBD1 or TRBD2 (5 bases each). The CDR3 runs to 15 residues. The ends were cut back, 5 bases at V and 2 bases at J, with 17 bases in the middle. CDR1 is SGHNT, CDR2 YYREEE, per germline (reference sequence). The CDR3 coding sequence is TGTGCCAGCAGTTTGCCCGGGACGGGTACCTACGAGCAGTACTTC. It codes for CASSLPGTGTYEQYF.

This clone turned up a few times. The gene calls are TRBV5-6 and TRBJ1-5, with 7 bases matching TRBD1. V was pared by 1 base and J by 6 bases, with 7 bases of the junction left unmatched. The CDR3 spans 15 residues. Per the germline V gene, CDR1 is SGHDT and CDR2 is YYEEEE. The CDR3 protein is CASSLRDSGSQPQHF. CDR3 nucleotide sequence: TGTGCCAGCAGCTTGAGGGACAGTGGGAGTCAGCCCCAGCATTTT.

This clone was detected a few times. The rearrangement joins TRBV10-3 to TRBJ2-1, with 8 bases fitting TRBD2. This CDR3 region has 16 residues. Unmatched junction bases numbered 11, after V lost 4 bases and J lost 6 bases. CDR1 ENHRY and CDR2 SYGVKD come from the germline V gene. CDR3 sequence: CAISATPGLGINEQFF. CDR3 nucleotide sequence: TGTGCCATCAGTGCGACACCGGGACTAGGGATCAATGAGCAGTTCTTC.

Worth noting for this clone: This sample includes further DNA sequences coding for the same CDR3. V and J are TRBV7-2 and TRBJ2-7; D remains ambiguous. The length of the CDR3 is 11 residues. Germline values: CDR1 SGHTA, CDR2 FQGNSA. Deletions cut 3 bases from V and 3 bases from J, with 3 bases between. The CDR3 DNA reads as TGTGCCAGCAGCTTCCACTACGAGCAGTACTTC. Translating it yields CASSFHYEQYF. The complete variable domain, with remaining parts taken from reference TRBV7-2 and TRBJ2-7, reads GAGVSQSPSNKVTEKGKDVELRCDPISGHTALYWYRQSLGQGLEFLIYFQGNSAPDKSGLPSDRFSAERTGGSVSTLTIQRTQQEDSAVYLCASSFHYEQYFGPGTRLTVT.

This clone was counted between two and nine times. V usage is TRBV5-6 and J usage is TRBJ2-1; D is uncertain. The CDR3 is 11 amino acids. Germline CDR1 and CDR2: SGHDT and YYEEEE. Deletions cut 3 bases from V and 9 bases from J, with 7 bases between. The CDR3 DNA reads TGTGCCAGCAGCTCCTTTACTGAGCAGTTCTTC. As protein: CASSSFTEQFF.

CDR3 sequence reads: CASSRGQGFVLGSPLHF. CDR3 DNA sequence: TGTGCCAGCAGCCGGGGACAGGGGTTCGTCTTGGGTTCACCCCTCCACTTT. The V and J genes are TRBV14 and TRBJ1-6; 10 bases are a match to TRBD1. CDR1 and CDR2 from the germline V gene are SGHDN and FVKESK. CDR3 length equals 17 residues. The V segment lost 4 bases and the J segment 9 bases; nucleotides outside the gene matches: 12.

This clone occurred a few times. J is TRBJ2-1 and V is TRBV28; TRBD2 matches 12 bases. V was clipped by 6 bases and J by 0 bases; unmatched bases: 6. In germline, CDR1 is MDHEN, CDR2 SYDVKM. This CDR3 is built from 17 residues. The CDR3 reads CASSRLAGGSSYNEQFF. The CDR3 DNA sequence: TGTGCCAGCAGCCGTCTAGCGGGAGGGAGCTCCTACAATGAGCAGTTCTTC.

This clone was counted between two and nine times. Other DNA sequences in this specimen translate into the identical CDR3. The chain recombines TRBV5-1 with TRBJ1-1, with TRBD1 as a possible D gene (5 bases). This CDR3 has 14 amino acids. The V end was cut by 2 bases, the J end by 0 bases, with 8 bases between. Germline lookup yields CDR1 SGHRS and CDR2 YFSETQ. CDR3 sequence: CASSLGQMNTEAFF. As DNA, the CDR3 is TGCGCCAGCAGCTTAGGACAAATGAACACTGAAGCTTTCTTT.

The chain links TRBV7-9 to TRBJ1-2, with a weak D call TRBD1 (5 bases). Per the germline V gene, CDR1 is SEHNR and CDR2 is FQNEAQ (reference sequence). Deletions cut 1 base from V and 7 bases from J, with 7 bases between. This CDR3 spans 12 amino acids. CDR3: CASSLDGGGYTF. The CDR3 DNA sequence: TGTGCCAGCAGCTTAGATGGGGGTGGCTACACCTTC.